The rows below give T cell receptor beta chains drawn from one sample of a study of blood T cell repertoires in COVID-19. Clones were read by immunoSEQ multiplex PCR, and TCRdb kept only the in-frame ones, dropping some. The profile covers some 170,000 clones, with about three quarters appearing a single time and approximately 2.6% taken by the ten largest. Sequencing was carried out using peripheral blood. Receptors originate from a man between 65 and 79 years old with acute or convalescent COVID-19. Both conserved end residues are trimmed from each CDR3.

V gene	J gene	CDR3 protein
TRBV6-5	TRBJ2-7	ASRAGQDHEQY
TRBV11-3	TRBJ2-3	ASSLGLADSDTQY
TRBV30	TRBJ1-6	AWSALPGAASRSPLH
TRBV7-2	TRBJ2-5	ASSFQRGEGETQY
TRBV28	TRBJ2-5	ASRKVHENEETQY
TRBV7-9	TRBJ2-3	ASSRVLAGRGDTQY
TRBV28	TRBJ2-7	ASGTQGPTYEQY
TRBV9	TRBJ2-2	ASSVGGTSQGTGELF
TRBV27	TRBJ1-1	ASSFWAPRGRTEAF
TRBV7-7	TRBJ2-5	ASSLGAGGQETQY
TRBV7-9	TRBJ1-1	ASSLPDREGPEAF
TRBV2	TRBJ1-1	ASSVFRYTEAF
TRBV5-1	TRBJ1-2	ASSFQGQTNYGYT
TRBV6-5	TRBJ1-4	ASGDRAREEKLF
TRBV18	TRBJ2-5	ASSPGEETQY
TRBV7-6	TRBJ2-5	ASSLRLAGQETQY
TRBV2	TRBJ2-7	ASRVGTGVYEQY